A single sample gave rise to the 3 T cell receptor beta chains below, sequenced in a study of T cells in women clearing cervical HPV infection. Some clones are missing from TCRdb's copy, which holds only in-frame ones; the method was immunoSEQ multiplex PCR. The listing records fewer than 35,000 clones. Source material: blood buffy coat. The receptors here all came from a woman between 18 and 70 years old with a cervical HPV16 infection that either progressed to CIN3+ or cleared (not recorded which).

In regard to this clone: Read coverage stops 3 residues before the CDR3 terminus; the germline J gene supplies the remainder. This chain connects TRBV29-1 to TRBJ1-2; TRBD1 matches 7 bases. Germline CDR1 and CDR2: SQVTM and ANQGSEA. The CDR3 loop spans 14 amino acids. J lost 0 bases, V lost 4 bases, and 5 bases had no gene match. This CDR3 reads CSVVDRLTNYGYTF. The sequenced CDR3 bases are TGCAGCGTTGTGGACAGGCTTACTAACTATGGC.

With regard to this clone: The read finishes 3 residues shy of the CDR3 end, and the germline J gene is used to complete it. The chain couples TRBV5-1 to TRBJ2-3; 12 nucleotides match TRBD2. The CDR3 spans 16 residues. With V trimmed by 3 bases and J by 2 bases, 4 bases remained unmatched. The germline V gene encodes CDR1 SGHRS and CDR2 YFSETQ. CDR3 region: CASSYTSGGPTDTQYF. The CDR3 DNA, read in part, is TGCGCCAGCAGCTATACTAGCGGGGGGCCCACAGATACG.

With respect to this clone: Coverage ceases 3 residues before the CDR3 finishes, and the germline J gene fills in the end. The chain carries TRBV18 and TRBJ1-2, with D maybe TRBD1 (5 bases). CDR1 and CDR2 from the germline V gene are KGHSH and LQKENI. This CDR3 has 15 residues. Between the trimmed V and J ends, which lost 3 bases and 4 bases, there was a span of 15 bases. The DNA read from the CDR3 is TGTGCCAGCTCACCCCGGGAGGGGAAACTCTATGGC. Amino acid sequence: CASSPREGKLYG. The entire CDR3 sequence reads CASSPREGKLYGYTF.